These 19 T cell receptor beta chains came from one sample sequenced in a study of T-cell reconstitution after alpha-beta-depleted transplantation in children. Unique molecular identifiers were used in preparing the TCRbeta library. TCRdb processed the PCR reads anew with MiXCR; each CDR3 protein has one entry. Of fewer than 700,000 distinct CDR3 sequences listed, roughly 13% are singletons. The sample here was PBMCs, mostly from graft donor cells, taken 360 days after TCRalphabeta/CD19-depleted stem cell transplant. The receptor set was obtained from a male patient younger than 18 who had a stem cell transplant for acute myeloid leukemia, so the T cells may come from the graft donor.

This clonotype was recorded a few times. The chain uses TRBV30 and TRBJ1-4; the D is unclear. With 2 bases removed from V and 7 bases from J, the gap between germline ends came to 11 bases. From germline, CDR1 is GTSNPN and CDR2 SVGIG (reference sequence). This CDR3 is 13 amino acids long. The CDR3 nucleotides read TGTGCCTGGAGTAGGACCACGGGTGAAAAACTGTTTTTT. This encodes CAWSRTTGEKLFF.

This chain connects TRBV4-3 to TRBJ2-7, with 7 bases lining up with TRBD1. The CDR3 sequence is 16 residues long. The germline CDR1 and CDR2 sequences are LGHNA and YSLEER. Trimming at V came to 0 bases and at J to 4 bases, leaving 9 bases not matched to a gene. Written as DNA, the CDR3 is TGCGCCAGCAGCCAAGACCCCCTTGAACAGGGGTACGAGCAGTACTTC. Protein sequence: CASSQDPLEQGYEQYF.

This clonotype was counted at least ten times. V usage is TRBV24-1 and J usage is TRBJ2-1; 7 bases are a match to TRBD1. From germline, CDR1 is KGHDR and CDR2 SFDVKD. The CDR3 has 16 amino acids. Losses at the gene ends were 0 bases for V and 5 bases for J; bases not matched to a gene: 6. The CDR3 DNA sequence: TGTGCCACCAGTGATTTGGGACAGGTGGGGGACAATGAGCAGTTCTTC. Translating gives CATSDLGQVGDNEQFF.

The chain recombines TRBV11-2 with TRBJ2-5; maybe TRBD1 (5 bases). The germline V and J ends were trimmed by 3 bases and 2 bases, with 10 bases remaining between them. Germline V CDR1 and CDR2: SGHAT, FQNNGV. The CDR3 has 14 residues. This CDR3 is CASSFGAGQETQYF. As DNA, the CDR3 is TGTGCCAGCAGCTTTGGGGCAGGGCAAGAGACCCAGTACTTC.

This clonotype has more than one count but fewer than ten. The chain recombines TRBV4-3 with TRBJ2-1; D remains unclear. Germline CDR1 and CDR2: LGHNA and YSLEER. V lost 0 bases and J lost 5, with 17 bases in between. CDR3 length: 17 amino acids. CDR3 protein: CASSQDGAPPPNNEQFF. The DNA for the CDR3 is TGCGCCAGCAGCCAAGACGGTGCACCCCCTCCAAACAATGAGCAGTTCTTC.

The chain recombines TRBV6-2 or TRBV6-3 with TRBJ2-7; TRBD2 matches at 9 bases. The CDR3 is 17 residues long. With V trimmed by 1 base and J by 0 bases, 7 bases remained unmatched. Germline values: CDR1 MNHEY, CDR2 SVGEGT. The CDR3 reads CASSYFARSGSSYEQYF. The CDR3 DNA is TGTGCCAGCAGTTACTTCGCTCGTAGCGGGAGCTCCTACGAGCAGTACTTC.

CDR3 residues: CATSRDLAGGGAGELFF. DNA for the CDR3: TGTGCCACCAGCAGAGATCTAGCGGGAGGGGGGGCCGGGGAGCTGTTTTTT. The V and J genes are TRBV15 and TRBJ2-2; TRBD2 aligns across 12 bases. Germline V gene lookup returns CDR1 LNHNV and CDR2 YYDKDF (reference sequence). Losses at the gene ends were 0 bases for V and 6 bases for J; bases not matched to a gene: 5. The CDR3 spans 17 residues.

In its sample, this clonotype was seen a few times. The gene calls are TRBV14 and TRBJ2-2; D is ambiguous. V lost 4 bases to trimming and J lost 6 bases, with 12 bases between them. CDR3 length: 14 amino acids. From germline, CDR1 is SGHDN and CDR2 FVKESK. The CDR3 sequence is CASSLRMVPGELFF. CDR3 nucleotide sequence: TGTGCCAGCAGCCTCCGAATGGTCCCCGGGGAGCTGTTTTTT.

This clonotype was observed a handful of times. The chain recombines TRBV18 with TRBJ2-7; TRBD1 aligns across 8 bases. The V and J ends lost 2 bases and 3 bases, in that order; junction bases with no gene match: 9. The CDR3 spans 16 residues. Germline-derived CDR1 and CDR2 are KGHSH and LQKENI. Written as DNA, the CDR3 is TGTGCCAGCTCACCAAAAGGGGCAGGGGGCAGCTACGAGCAGTACTTC. Its protein is CASSPKGAGGSYEQYF.

This clonotype occurred once. This rearrangement joins TRBV7-8 to TRBJ2-1; no firm D call. The ends were cut back, 1 base at V and 6 bases at J, with 7 bases in the middle. CDR3 length: 13 residues. Germline V CDR1 and CDR2: SGHVS, FQNEAQ. The CDR3 DNA is TGTGCCAGCAGCTTAGACCGACCCAATGAGCAGTTCTTC. It yields the protein CASSLDRPNEQFF.

This clonotype was found a few times. The V and J genes are TRBV10-3 and TRBJ2-1, with TRBD1 matching over 8 bases. Germline V gives CDR1 ENHRY, CDR2 SYGVKD. There are 15 residues in the CDR3. V dropped 2 bases and J dropped 15; count of bases not matched to a gene: 15. The CDR3 here is CAISEKRTGSVVRFF. DNA of the CDR3: TGTGCCATCAGTGAGAAGAGGACAGGGAGCGTAGTGAGGTTCTTC.

The V call is TRBV21-1, the J call TRBJ2-1; the D call in the table, TRBD2, was not verified against the DNA. TRBV21-1 is tagged as a pseudogene. This CDR3 contains 21 residues. CDR3 sequence: CASSKALSELAGGLPYNEQFF. CDR3 bases: TGTGCCAGCAGCAAAGCGCTTTCGGAGCTAGCGGGAGGGCTGCCCTACAATGAGCAGTTCTTC.

This clonotype was counted many times. The V gene is TRBV5-1, the J gene TRBJ2-1, with TRBD2 identical over 7 bases. Per the germline V gene, CDR1 is SGHRS and CDR2 is YFSETQ. The CDR3 is 15 residues long. With 7 bases clipped from V and 7 bases from J, the junction kept 14 bases outside the gene matches. DNA for the CDR3: TGCGCCAGCGGATTCTTCGGTCGGGGGGTTAATGAGCAGTTCTTC. Its protein is CASGFFGRGVNEQFF. Together with reference TRBV5-1 and TRBJ2-1, the CDR3 gives the full variable domain: KAGVTQTPRYLIKTRGQQVTLSCSPISGHRSVSWYQQTPGQGLQFLFEYFSETQRNKGNFPGRFSGRQFSNSRSEMNVSTLELGDSALYLCASGFFGRGVNEQFFGPGTRLTVL.

The chain employs TRBV7-3 and TRBJ2-2; 10 bases line up with TRBD2. V trimming: 6 bases; J trimming: 0 bases; junction bases outside the gene matches: 4. The germline V gene encodes CDR1 SGHTA and CDR2 FQGTGA. The CDR3 is 16 amino acids. The CDR3 DNA reads TGTGCCAGCAGGATTAGCGGGAGGTCGAACACCGGGGAGCTGTTTTTT. Translation gives CASRISGRSNTGELFF.

This clonotype has ten or more counts. V and J are TRBV29-1 and TRBJ2-1; D not resolved. Germline V gene sequence: CDR1 SQVTM, CDR2 ANQGSEA. Trimming stripped 4 bases from V and 1 base from J, with 14 bases between. The CDR3 sequence is 15 residues long. This chain's CDR3 is CSVVSEEGSYNEQFF. CDR3 DNA: TGCAGCGTTGTATCCGAGGAAGGGTCCTACAATGAGCAGTTCTTC.

This clonotype was counted a few times. The chain has TRBV4-1 and TRBJ2-1, with 14 nucleotides matching TRBD2. The trim removed 5 bases at V and 9 bases at J, leaving 9 bases unmatched. CDR1 and CDR2 (germline): MGHRA, YSYEKL. The CDR3 has 16 residues. The CDR3: CASSVPGLAGVGEQFF. Written as DNA, the CDR3 is TGCGCCAGCAGCGTTCCGGGACTAGCGGGAGTAGGTGAGCAGTTCTTC.

This clonotype was found many times. The V gene is TRBV5-6, the J gene TRBJ2-7; TRBD2 matches at 11 bases. CDR3 size: 15 residues. CDR1 is SGHDT and CDR2 is YYEEEE in the germline V gene. The V segment lost 0 bases and the J segment 4 bases; nucleotides outside the gene matches: 3. The CDR3 loop is CASSLALAGGYEQYF. In nucleotides, the CDR3 is TGTGCCAGCAGCTTGGCCTTAGCGGGAGGGTACGAGCAGTACTTC.

This clonotype was picked up a small number of times. The chain employs TRBV27 and TRBJ2-7; 7 nucleotides match TRBD2. The CDR3 is made up of 15 amino acids. The germline V gene has CDR1 MNHEY and CDR2 SMNVEV (reference sequence). V dropped 4 bases and J dropped 2; count of bases not matched to a gene: 8. The CDR3: CASSSRGGLTYEQYF. The CDR3 coding sequence is TGTGCCAGCAGTTCCCGGGGAGGGTTAACCTACGAGCAGTACTTC.

This clonotype was picked up many times. The V and J genes are TRBV20-1 and TRBJ2-7, with no clear D. This CDR3 comprises 13 residues. The V end lost 0 bases, the J end lost 1 base, and 7 bases lay between the germline ends. Germline loops: CDR1 DFQATT, CDR2 SNEGSKA (reference sequence). In nucleotides, the CDR3 is TGCAGTGCTAGAGATCAGGTATCCTACGAGCAGTACTTC. This translates into CSARDQVSYEQYF.